These T cell receptor beta chains were read from a single sample in a study of T cells in Graves' hyperthyroidism and ophthalmopathy. MiXCR, run by TCRdb on the multiplex PCR reads, gives a single entry per CDR3 protein. The sample consists of around 530,000 distinct CDR3 sequences, about a sixth of them appearing once. The sample consisted of blood. These receptors were obtained from a woman aged 18 to 35 with Graves' ophthalmopathy. Both conserved end residues are part of each CDR3. Not all rows give a size; the values are once, few, many and, for expanded clones, a class.

clone_size,j_call,v_call,cdr3_aa
NA,TRBJ2-7,TRBV28,CASSGDPYEQYF
NA,TRBJ1-1,TRBV20-1,CSARAPGKNTEAFF
many,TRBJ2-5,TRBV20-1,CSAALTGVPETQYF
NA,TRBJ1-2,TRBV3-1,CASSLLQGWNYGYTF
many,TRBJ1-2,TRBV20-1,CSARHDRGEGYTF
many,TRBJ2-1,TRBV30,CAWSRDLTSYNEQFF
few,TRBJ2-3,TRBV29-1,CSVRGLAGAYTDTQYF
NA,TRBJ2-4,TRBV20-1,CSARGTVLAKNIQYF
few,TRBJ1-4,TRBV9,CASSVRGSLTNEKLFF
many,TRBJ1-1,TRBV13,CASSLEASPKSAFF
NA,TRBJ1-3,TRBV29-1,CSVEVGGYGNTIYF